This T cell receptor (beta chain) originates from a study of a mutant IDH1 vaccine in newly diagnosed glioma. General study results and limits: There were vaccine-induced immune responses in around 94% of the patients.

The CDR3 has 15 amino acids. V shed 8 bases and J 5 bases; nucleotides not matched to a gene: 13. The germline V gene has CDR1 SGHVS and CDR2 FQNEAQ. Specified time point: baseline, week 1 (first vaccination visit). Stated treatment: pre-vaccination baseline after standard-of-care therapy. Measured with immunoSEQ multiplex PCR; TCRdb has only the in-frame clones, and not every one. The data contain approximately 70,000 clones, around 74% of them singletons. Worth noting for this clone: The antigen is not known.

The sample here was PBMCs, taken from a glioma patient treated with radiotherapy, temozolomide or both. This clonotype originated in a man aged 45-65 years with glioma. The rearrangement uses TRBV7-8 and TRBJ2-7; 9 bases are shared with TRBD1. Written as DNA, the CDR3 is TGTGCCAGCCTTAACCGAGGAGACAGGGGGGACGAGCAGTACTTC. Translated, it gives CASLNRGDRGDEQYF.